This entry features one T cell receptor beta chain sequence. A clone one base away is much larger, so this may be a read error. Semi-nested PCR with Nested Universal Primer A followed constant-region reverse priming of full-length variable regions. TCRdb re-called the 5' RACE reads with MiXCR, one entry per CDR3 protein. The repertoire holds roughly 69,000 distinct CDR3 sequences, with approximately 23% as singletons. The CDR3 sequence is 12 residues long. V gave up 8 bases and J gave up 8 bases, with 15 bases separating them. CDR1 is LGHDT and CDR2 is YNNKEL in the germline V gene (reference sequence).

The J gene is TRBJ1-1, the V gene TRBV3-1; D is unresolved. The sequence was obtained from a female donor with breast cancer. The sequenced sample consisted of memory CD4+ T cells sorted from a lymph node. Subset meaning: memory CD4+ T cells, CD4+CD45RO+CD25-. The CDR3 coding sequence is TGTGCCAGCGTGCCCGGGCCGCTAGAAGCTTTCTTT. Its protein product is CASVPGPLEAFF.